Sequencing of this T cell receptor beta chain was carried out in a study of T-cell memory formation after mild COVID-19. Background on the study: Largely, the TCR clusters proved donor specific.

The CDR3 loop spans 12 amino acids. The V end was cut by 4 bases, the J end by 0 bases, with 3 bases between. The germline CDR1 and CDR2 sequences are MNHNS and SASEGT. A single record per CDR3 protein comes from TCRdb applying MiXCR to the 5' RACE reads. The sample includes under 450,000 distinct CDR3 sequences, roughly 20% seen only once; the top ten take roughly a fifth. Notes on this clonotype: The target antigen is unknown.

General study findings and limits: CD4+ contracting clones were mainly CM and EM; CD8+ ones, EMRA. The pre-infection memory compartment contained some responding clones, suggesting cross-reactive memory joined. CD4/CD8 balance held among clones contracting day 15 to 85, and later expanders leaned CD4+.

The source is a young man who had mild COVID-19 (a few samples of this study predate the infection). Cell type and time point are not known. The chain joins TRBV6-1 to TRBJ1-1; D is unclear. The sequencing sample was made of PBMCs or a T cell subset sorted from them (not recorded which). CDR3 coding DNA: TGTGCCAGCAGTGTAATGAACACTGAAGCTTTCTTT. Translated, it gives CASSVMNTEAFF.